This T cell receptor (beta chain) was captured in a study of post-analysis software for immune sequencing data. Study as a whole: Included among the disease courses, which were recorded for the cohort, were relapsing-remitting, secondary progressive and progressive-relapsing multiple sclerosis.

TCR beta cDNA libraries had unique molecular identifiers. TCRdb analysed the PCR reads with MiXCR anew, one entry per CDR3 protein. The sample consists of about 820,000 distinct CDR3 sequences, around 50% of them appearing once. Findings and limits, study-wide: Patients carried five TRBV segments more frequently than controls did, and TRBV5-6, TRBV5-1 and TRBV20-1 were among them.

The germline V and J ends were trimmed by 7 bases and 8 bases, with 18 bases remaining between them. The length of the CDR3 is 14 residues. CDR1 and CDR2 from the germline V gene are MNHEY and SVGEGT. This clonotype was detected only a few times. The antigen remains undetermined. The rearrangement joins TRBV6-2 or TRBV6-3 to TRBJ2-1, with D hard to call. This sequence was found in a girl between 5 and 17 years old with multiple sclerosis. Sequenced: blood. Written as DNA, the CDR3 is TGTGCCAGCACAAAACGAACACCTCGGGATGAGCAGTTCTTC. This sequence encodes CASTKRTPRDEQFF.